A selection of T cell receptor beta chains follows, all from one sample in a study of cytomegalovirus exposure and HLA in healthy donors. Some clones are missing from TCRdb's copy, which holds only in-frame ones; the method was immunoSEQ multiplex PCR. This sample has more than 150,000 clones, with 75% to 90% found just once. Material for sequencing was PBMCs. Receptors originate from a woman aged 50 to 60 in good health and CMV-seropositive. CDR3s include the opening cysteine and the closing phenylalanine or tryptophan. A D gene is named only where the DNA matches it firmly. The size entry is marked missing in some rows and otherwise reads once, few, many or a size class.

d_call: TRBD1
v_call: TRBV19
clone_size: -
j_call: TRBJ2-6
cdr3_nt: TGTGCCAGTAGCCGGGACAGGGGGCGAGAGGGAAGCTCTGGGGCCAACGTCCTGACTTTC
cdr3_aa: CASSRDRGREGSSGANVLTF

d_call: -
v_call: TRBV10-3
clone_size: once
j_call: TRBJ1-5
cdr3_nt: TGTGCCATCAGTGTGGGGAGGGGAGAGGGTCAGCCCCAGCATTTT
cdr3_aa: CAISVGRGEGQPQHF

d_call: -
v_call: TRBV27
clone_size: -
j_call: TRBJ2-7
cdr3_nt: TGTGCCAGCAGTCTACTAAGGAGGGAGGGGGGGTTCGGCGAGCAGTACTTC
cdr3_aa: CASSLLRREGGFGEQYF

d_call: -
v_call: TRBV7-2
clone_size: -
j_call: TRBJ1-3
cdr3_nt: TGTGCCAGCAGCCCAACAGGCAACTCTGGAAACACCATATATTTT
cdr3_aa: CASSPTGNSGNTIYF

d_call: -
v_call: TRBV19
clone_size: -
j_call: TRBJ1-2
cdr3_nt: TGTGCCAGTAGTAAGGACAGTGTTGACTATGGCTACACCTTC
cdr3_aa: CASSKDSVDYGYTF

d_call: TRBD2
v_call: TRBV28
clone_size: -
j_call: TRBJ2-5
cdr3_nt: TGTGCCAGCAGGGGGTCGGGGGGGGAGGCGAAGACCCAGTACTTC
cdr3_aa: CASRGSGGEAKTQYF

d_call: -
v_call: TRBV4-1
clone_size: -
j_call: TRBJ1-5
cdr3_nt: TGCGCCAGCAGCCAAGAGGCGGCTAGCAATCAGCCCCAGCATTTT
cdr3_aa: CASSQEAASNQPQHF

d_call: TRBD2
v_call: TRBV4-2
clone_size: -
j_call: TRBJ2-5
cdr3_nt: TGTGCCAGCAGCCAAGTAGCGGGGGGGCCGGGGGAGACCCAGTACTTC
cdr3_aa: CASSQVAGGPGETQYF

d_call: -
v_call: TRBV4-1
clone_size: -
j_call: TRBJ2-7
cdr3_nt: TGCGCCAGCAGCCAAAATAGTCAGGGGAGTAAGCAGTACTTC
cdr3_aa: CASSQNSQGSKQYF

d_call: TRBD2
v_call: TRBV5-4
clone_size: -
j_call: TRBJ2-1
cdr3_nt: TGTGCCAGCAGCTCGGGACTAGCGGGGGGGCGGGATGAGCAGTTCTTC
cdr3_aa: CASSSGLAGGRDEQFF

d_call: -
v_call: TRBV7-7
clone_size: -
j_call: TRBJ2-2
cdr3_nt: TGTGCTAGCACTATAGGGGGAAAGGGCACCGGGGAGCTGTTTTTT
cdr3_aa: CASTIGGKGTGELFF

d_call: -
v_call: TRBV7-9
clone_size: -
j_call: TRBJ2-7
cdr3_nt: TGTGCCAGCAGCACCGGGCCGAGGGCGGACTACGAGCAGTACTTC
cdr3_aa: CASSTGPRADYEQYF

d_call: -
v_call: TRBV15
clone_size: -
j_call: TRBJ2-1
cdr3_nt: TGTGCCACCAGCAGAGATAAAGTTACGGGGTTCTTC
cdr3_aa: CATSRDKVTGFF

d_call: -
v_call: TRBV18
clone_size: -
j_call: TRBJ2-7
cdr3_nt: TGTGCCAGCTCACTGACACAGCTATCCGAGCAGTACTTC
cdr3_aa: CASSLTQLSEQYF

d_call: -
v_call: TRBV18
clone_size: -
j_call: TRBJ1-1
cdr3_nt: TGTGCCAGCTCAGGACAGAAGAACACTGAAGCTTTCTTT
cdr3_aa: CASSGQKNTEAFF

d_call: TRBD1
v_call: TRBV6-5
clone_size: -
j_call: TRBJ1-1
cdr3_nt: TGTGCCAGCAGTTACTCGGACAGGGGTCCAATGACTGAAGCTTTCTTT
cdr3_aa: CASSYSDRGPMTEAFF

d_call: TRBD2
v_call: TRBV2
clone_size: -
j_call: TRBJ2-2
cdr3_nt: TGTGCCAGCAGGCCGACTAGCGGGGGATCCGGGGAGCTGTTTTTT
cdr3_aa: CASRPTSGGSGELFF

d_call: -
v_call: TRBV9
clone_size: -
j_call: TRBJ2-1
cdr3_nt: TGTGCCAGCAGCTCTCAGACCGGGAACTCCTACAATGAGCAGTTCTTC
cdr3_aa: CASSSQTGNSYNEQFF

d_call: -
v_call: TRBV30
clone_size: few
j_call: TRBJ1-2
cdr3_nt: TGTGCCTGGCAGACCGGGACGGGGGTCGGGGGCTACACCTTC
cdr3_aa: CAWQTGTGVGGYTF

d_call: TRBD2
v_call: TRBV27
clone_size: once
j_call: TRBJ2-7
cdr3_nt: TGTGCCAGCGCAAGCGCCCTAGCGGGGGGAAGATTTACCTACGAGCAGTACTTC
cdr3_aa: CASASALAGGRFTYEQYF

d_call: TRBD2
v_call: TRBV4-2
clone_size: -
j_call: TRBJ2-3
cdr3_nt: TGTGCCAGCAGCCAAGACCCTACACTAGCGGGGGCCACAGATACGCAGTATTTT
cdr3_aa: CASSQDPTLAGATDTQYF

d_call: -
v_call: TRBV9
clone_size: -
j_call: TRBJ2-1
cdr3_nt: TGTGCCAGCAGCGCTACAGGGAATTCCTACAATGAGCAGTTCTTC
cdr3_aa: CASSATGNSYNEQFF

d_call: -
v_call: TRBV6-5
clone_size: -
j_call: TRBJ1-3
cdr3_nt: TGTGCCAGCAGTTCCCCCGCCGAGGGCGGAAACACCATATATTTT
cdr3_aa: CASSSPAEGGNTIYF

d_call: TRBD2
v_call: TRBV4-1
clone_size: -
j_call: TRBJ2-1
cdr3_nt: TGCGCCAGCAGCCAAGAAAAAGCGGGGGGGCGGTATGAGCAGTTCTTC
cdr3_aa: CASSQEKAGGRYEQFF

d_call: TRBD1
v_call: TRBV6-5
clone_size: -
j_call: TRBJ2-7
cdr3_nt: TGTGCCAGCAGGGGGACAGGGATCTACGTGCAGTACTTC
cdr3_aa: CASRGTGIYVQYF

d_call: TRBD1
v_call: TRBV6-6
clone_size: -
j_call: TRBJ2-7
cdr3_nt: TGTGCCAGCTGTGGACAGGGAATGTACGAGCAGTACTTC
cdr3_aa: CASCGQGMYEQYF

d_call: -
v_call: TRBV7-2
clone_size: -
j_call: TRBJ1-1
cdr3_nt: TGTGCCAGCAGCTCACAGAGTAACACTGAAGCTTTCTTT
cdr3_aa: CASSSQSNTEAFF

d_call: TRBD2
v_call: TRBV9
clone_size: -
j_call: TRBJ2-1
cdr3_nt: TGTGCCAGCAGCGTAGCCCCTAGCGGGGGGGCAGGTTTAGACAATGAGCAGTTCTTC
cdr3_aa: CASSVAPSGGAGLDNEQFF

d_call: TRBD1
v_call: TRBV28
clone_size: -
j_call: TRBJ2-7
cdr3_nt: TGTGCCAGCAGTTTGGATGGACAGGGCTACGAGCAGTACTTC
cdr3_aa: CASSLDGQGYEQYF

d_call: TRBD2
v_call: TRBV2
clone_size: -
j_call: TRBJ2-3
cdr3_nt: TGTGCCAGCGGGGGACTAGCGGGTTTCGAGGATACGCAGTATTTT
cdr3_aa: CASGGLAGFEDTQYF

d_call: TRBD2
v_call: TRBV29-1
clone_size: -
j_call: TRBJ2-7
cdr3_nt: TGCAGCGTTGTAGCGGGGAGCTCAGGGCAGTACTTC
cdr3_aa: CSVVAGSSGQYF

d_call: -
v_call: TRBV6-1
clone_size: many
j_call: TRBJ1-3
cdr3_nt: TGTGCCAGCAGTGAAGGAGTGGGCCGCGGGGCCTCTGGAAACACCATATATTTT
cdr3_aa: CASSEGVGRGASGNTIYF

d_call: TRBD1
v_call: TRBV6-6
clone_size: -
j_call: TRBJ2-1
cdr3_nt: TGTGCCAGCAGTCGACAGGGGGCTGGTGAGCAGTTCTTC
cdr3_aa: CASSRQGAGEQFF

d_call: -
v_call: TRBV27
clone_size: -
j_call: TRBJ2-3
cdr3_nt: TGTGCCAGCAGTCCCTGGGACTCAAGATACACAGATACGCAGTATTTT
cdr3_aa: CASSPWDSRYTDTQYF

d_call: -
v_call: TRBV10-3
clone_size: -
j_call: TRBJ2-3
cdr3_nt: TGTGCCATCAGGTCCGGGGATACGCAGTATTTT
cdr3_aa: CAIRSGDTQYF

d_call: TRBD1
v_call: TRBV5-4
clone_size: -
j_call: TRBJ1-1
cdr3_nt: TGTGCCAGCAGCTTGACCCAGGGGGCCACCACTGAAGCTTTCTTT
cdr3_aa: CASSLTQGATTEAFF

d_call: -
v_call: TRBV6-1
clone_size: -
j_call: TRBJ2-1
cdr3_nt: TGTGCCAGCACCTTGGGGCCCTTGGGGTTCTTC
cdr3_aa: CASTLGPLGFF

d_call: -
v_call: TRBV5-4
clone_size: -
j_call: TRBJ1-2
cdr3_nt: TGTGCCAGCAGCTTGGGGGCGGGATTTAACTATGGCTACACCTTC
cdr3_aa: CASSLGAGFNYGYTF

d_call: TRBD1
v_call: TRBV7-3
clone_size: -
j_call: TRBJ1-1
cdr3_nt: TGTGCCAGCAGCCGGACAGGGGGGACTGAAGCTTTCTTT
cdr3_aa: CASSRTGGTEAFF

d_call: -
v_call: TRBV7-9
clone_size: -
j_call: TRBJ2-5
cdr3_nt: TGTTCCAGCAGCCCCGCGGTGGAGACCCAGTACTTC
cdr3_aa: CSSSPAVETQYF

d_call: TRBD2
v_call: TRBV9
clone_size: once
j_call: TRBJ2-2
cdr3_nt: TGTGCCAGCAGCGCCGGACTAGCGGAGATGAACACCGGGGAGCTGTTTTTT
cdr3_aa: CASSAGLAEMNTGELFF

d_call: -
v_call: TRBV7-9
clone_size: -
j_call: TRBJ1-2
cdr3_nt: TGTGCCAGCAGCTTAGGCCAGGGAAACTATGGCTACACCTTC
cdr3_aa: CASSLGQGNYGYTF

d_call: -
v_call: TRBV7-2
clone_size: -
j_call: TRBJ2-3
cdr3_nt: TGTGCCAGCAGGGCCGCGGGACAGTTCACAGATACGCAGTATTTT
cdr3_aa: CASRAAGQFTDTQYF

d_call: -
v_call: TRBV4-2
clone_size: -
j_call: TRBJ1-3
cdr3_nt: TGTGCCAGCAGCCAAGTTTCAGGATCCGGAAACACCATATATTTT
cdr3_aa: CASSQVSGSGNTIYF

d_call: -
v_call: TRBV27
clone_size: -
j_call: TRBJ1-2
cdr3_nt: TGTGCCAGCAGTTTCGGGACAAAGGAAGGCTACACCTTC
cdr3_aa: CASSFGTKEGYTF

d_call: -
v_call: TRBV12-5
clone_size: -
j_call: TRBJ2-7
cdr3_nt: TGTGCTAGTGGTTTCGTGGGGACTTACGAGCAGTACTTC
cdr3_aa: CASGFVGTYEQYF

d_call: -
v_call: TRBV5-1
clone_size: -
j_call: TRBJ2-3
cdr3_nt: TGCGCCAGCAGCTTGGACTGGGGCGATACGCAGTATTTT
cdr3_aa: CASSLDWGDTQYF

d_call: -
v_call: TRBV15
clone_size: -
j_call: TRBJ1-1
cdr3_nt: TGTGCCACCAGCAGAAGTTACAGGGACACTGAAGCTTTCTTT
cdr3_aa: CATSRSYRDTEAFF

d_call: TRBD2
v_call: TRBV6-1
clone_size: few
j_call: TRBJ2-2
cdr3_nt: TGTGCCAGCAGTGAAACCCCGGGGGGAGGGTCCGGGGAGCTGTTTTTT
cdr3_aa: CASSETPGGGSGELFF